This T cell receptor (beta chain) was found in a study of T cell responses to AZD1222 COVID-19 vaccine. CDR1 is MNHEY and CDR2 is SVGAGI in the germline V gene. The CDR3 extends over 14 amino acids. V shed 7 bases and J shed 9 bases, with 21 bases lying between them. To note about this clone: Antigen unknown.

Assay used: immunoSEQ multiplex PCR; TCRdb lists only in-frame clones, some missing. The table records approximately 150,000 clones, 90% of them present only once. Findings of the study overall: Among vaccine-associated CD4 TCRs, coverage spanned spike, with dominance at 160-218 and 743-854.

The sample consisted of peripheral blood, taken on day 0 of AZD1222 vaccination. The clonotype originates from an adult in good health. This chain links TRBV6-5 with TRBJ2-5; the D gene is possibly TRBD2 (5 bases). The CDR3 region has the DNA TGTGCCAGCACCTCCTGGGCGGAGGCTCAACCCCAGTACTTC. Its protein is CASTSWAEAQPQYF.